Listed below are T cell receptor beta chains from one sample, sequenced in a study of control samples from healthy donors and cancer patients. Generated by immunoSEQ multiplex PCR, the TCRdb table keeps only in-frame clones and is missing some. The sample gives roughly 190,000 clones, 91% of which show up once; 1.8% is in the top ten. The sequencing sample was made of blood. Receptors were obtained from a young man in good health. Each CDR3 is given with its conserved first and last residue. The order of the fields is V gene, clone size, D gene, J gene, CDR3 protein, CDR3 DNA. A D gene is named only where the DNA matches it firmly. Size tells how often a clone was seen (once, few, many) or the class of an expanded clone, and some rows leave it out.

TRBV9	.	TRBD1	TRBJ1-5	CASSPPGQGAPGNQPQHF	TGTGCCAGCAGCCCTCCGGGACAGGGGGCGCCCGGCAATCAGCCCCAGCATTTT
TRBV11-2	.	.	TRBJ2-7	CASSLSGQTYEQYF	TGTGCCAGCAGCTTATCAGGACAGACCTACGAGCAGTACTTC
TRBV28	.	.	TRBJ1-6	CASSLTSYNSPLHF	TGTGCCAGCAGTTTAACCTCCTATAATTCACCCCTCCACTTT
TRBV2	.	TRBD2	TRBJ2-1	CASSDTSGGAYNEQFF	TGTGCCAGCAGTGACACGAGCGGGGGGGCCTACAATGAGCAGTTCTTC
TRBV5-1	.	.	TRBJ1-5	CASRESLQGQPQHF	TGCGCCAGCAGGGAAAGCCTGCAGGGTCAGCCCCAGCATTTT
TRBV6-4	.	TRBD1	TRBJ2-3	CASSDSGGADTQYF	TGTGCCAGCAGTGACTCAGGGGGCGCAGATACGCAGTATTTT
TRBV18	.	.	TRBJ1-1	CASSPGRLEAFF	TGTGCCAGCTCACCGGGGAGACTTGAAGCTTTCTTT
TRBV30	once	.	TRBJ2-7	CAWSVTGEQYF	TGTGCCTGGAGTGTAACTGGGGAGCAGTACTTC
TRBV9	.	.	TRBJ2-2	CASSRDTGELFF	TGTGCCAGCAGCAGAGACACCGGGGAGCTGTTTTTT
TRBV5-4	.	TRBD2	TRBJ2-2	CASSSTARGGTGELFF	TGTGCCAGCAGCTCCACCGCCCGGGGGGGCACCGGGGAGCTGTTTTTT
TRBV15	.	.	TRBJ2-1	CATSSGRGVNSYNEQFF	TGTGCCACCAGCAGTGGACGCGGGGTGAACTCCTACAATGAGCAGTTCTTC
TRBV4-2	.	.	TRBJ1-4	CASSQVDAPQKEKLFF	TGTGCCAGCAGCCAAGTCGACGCCCCGCAAAAGGAAAAACTGTTTTTT
TRBV3-1/TRBV3-2	.	.	TRBJ1-6	CASSLRGAPGSPLHF	TGTGCCAGCAGCCTACGGGGGGCGCCGGGGTCACCCCTCCACTTT
TRBV7-9	.	.	TRBJ2-7	CASSGERAGTAYEQYF	TGTGCCAGCAGCGGGGAGAGGGCGGGGACCGCCTACGAGCAGTACTTC
TRBV6-5	once	TRBD1	TRBJ1-5	CASSPTGASNQPQHF	TGTGCCAGCAGTCCTACAGGGGCGAGCAATCAGCCCCAGCATTTT
TRBV3-1/TRBV3-2	.	TRBD2	TRBJ2-7	CASSNQIAGGPDEQYF	TGTGCCAGCAGCAATCAAATAGCGGGGGGACCGGACGAGCAGTACTTC
TRBV29-1	.	.	TRBJ1-3	CSVELETGNTIYF	TGCAGCGTCGAGCTGGAAACTGGAAACACCATATATTTT
TRBV12-3/TRBV12-4	.	.	TRBJ1-2	CASKGDNYGYTF	TGTGCCAGCAAGGGGGACAACTATGGCTACACCTTC
TRBV12-3/TRBV12-4	few	.	TRBJ2-1	CASSLNNEQFF	TGTGCCAGCAGTTTAAACAATGAGCAGTTCTTC
TRBV6-5	.	.	TRBJ1-4	CATRDPRTANEKLFF	TGTGCCACGAGGGACCCTCGGACCGCTAATGAAAAACTGTTTTTT
TRBV5-1	.	TRBD1	TRBJ1-4	CASSPLAGGEEKLFF	TGCGCCAGCAGCCCCCTGGCAGGGGGCGAAGAAAAACTGTTTTTT
TRBV4-1	.	TRBD2	TRBJ2-3	CASSQIAGRTTDTQYF	TGCGCCAGCAGCCAAATAGCGGGGAGAACTACAGATACGCAGTATTTT
TRBV4-1	.	.	TRBJ1-1	CASSQEEGRTNTEAFF	TGCGCCAGCAGCCAAGAGGAAGGGCGGACCAACACTGAAGCTTTCTTT
TRBV30	.	.	TRBJ1-4	CAWSIRLPADEKLFF	TGTGCCTGGAGTATTCGTCTCCCGGCCGATGAAAAACTGTTTTTT
TRBV5-1	.	.	TRBJ2-1	CASSSGSSLYNEQFF	TGCGCCAGCAGCTCTGGGAGCAGTCTTTACAATGAGCAGTTCTTC
TRBV4-2	.	TRBD2	TRBJ2-7	CASSQGGGRSSYEQYF	TGTGCCAGCAGCCAAGGGGGGGGACGTAGCTCCTACGAGCAGTACTTC
TRBV27	.	.	TRBJ1-1	CASSRWGGLNTEAFF	TGTGCCAGCAGTCGCTGGGGCGGCTTGAACACTGAAGCTTTCTTT
TRBV19	.	.	TRBJ1-5	CASSMNGVGQPQHF	TGTGCCAGTAGTATGAACGGGGTAGGTCAGCCCCAGCATTTT
TRBV4-1	.	.	TRBJ2-2	CASSQEDPALSYTGELFF	TGCGCCAGCAGCCAAGAAGACCCGGCTTTGAGTTACACCGGGGAGCTGTTTTTT